The clone carrying this T cell receptor beta chain was observed at least ten times. Its antigen is as yet unknown. MiXCR was run by TCRdb on the PCR reads, yielding one entry per CDR3 protein. The sample gives 85,000 to 95,000 distinct CDR3 sequences, around 19% of which show up once; around 0.8% is in the top ten. This entry is derived from a study of molecular identifiers for immune sequencing clone quantification. Study outcomes and limitations: Researchers reportedly could pick up spiked Jurkat TCR RNA from one cell mixed into about 1 million naive cells.

Based on a CD8+CD4-CCR7+CD45RA+ profile, naive CD8 T cells were sorted. This CDR3 has 15 residues. Germline V gives CDR1 KGHDR, CDR2 SFDVKD. The ends were cut back, 9 bases at V and 0 bases at J, with 11 bases in the middle. This chain connects TRBV24-1 to TRBJ2-6, with D possibly TRBD1 on 6 matching bases. This clonotype was sampled from a human donor in good health. Some libraries in this study had Jurkat cell RNA spiked in. The sequenced material came from naive CD8+ T cells from blood, with Jurkat cell RNA spiked in. Subset specified: FACS-sorted CD8+CD4-CCR7+CD45RA+ naive T cells. The CDR3: CATEGQRSGANVLTF. CDR3 coding DNA: TGTGCCACCGAGGGACAACGCTCTGGGGCCAACGTCCTGACTTTC.